Following are 10 T cell receptor beta chains from one sample sequenced in a study of blood T cell repertoires in COVID-19. Clones were read by immunoSEQ multiplex PCR, and TCRdb kept only the in-frame ones, dropping some. The sample has about 86,000 clones; about 90% are singletons. The sequencing sample was made of peripheral blood. The source of these receptors is a human donor in a cohort sampled during active COVID-19.

This clone was found once. The J gene is TRBJ2-1, the V gene TRBV4-1; tentatively, D is TRBD2 (5 bases). The V gene lost 0 bases and the J gene lost 4 bases, with 13 bases spanning the gap. The CDR3 contains 16 residues. Germline CDR1 MGHRA, CDR2 YSYEKL. The CDR3 protein is CASSQEVVAPYNEQFF. CDR3 coding DNA: TGCGCCAGCAGCCAAGAGGTGGTAGCGCCTTACAATGAGCAGTTCTTC.

This clone has a single count. The rearrangement joins TRBV27 to TRBJ2-5; 9 bases align to TRBD1. Germline loops: CDR1 MNHEY, CDR2 SMNVEV (reference sequence). V was clipped by 4 bases and J by 4 bases; unmatched bases: 7. This CDR3 spans 15 amino acids. The CDR3 sequence is CASSSDRGVIETQYF. CDR3 coding DNA: TGTGCCAGCAGTTCGGACAGGGGTGTTATAGAGACCCAGTACTTC.

The chain recombines TRBV11-3 with TRBJ1-2, with TRBD1 as a possible D gene (5 bases). Germline CDR1 is SGHNT and CDR2 is YENEEA. V lost 1 base, J lost 4 bases, and 7 bases lay in between. This CDR3 has 13 amino acids. The CDR3 sequence is CASSLAQGYGYTF. CDR3 DNA: TGTGCCAGCAGCTTAGCCCAGGGCTATGGCTACACCTTC.

In this sample, this clone turned up a few times. V usage is TRBV15 and J usage is TRBJ2-1; 10 nucleotides align to TRBD2. The germline V gene encodes CDR1 LNHNV and CDR2 YYDKDF (reference sequence). Trimming took 8 bases from V and 5 from J; bases not matched to a gene: 9. The CDR3 spans 15 residues. This chain's CDR3 is CATSTGTSVHNEQFF. The CDR3 bases are TGTGCCACCTCAACCGGGACTAGCGTGCACAATGAGCAGTTCTTC.

The chain has TRBV28 and TRBJ2-1; the match to TRBD2 covers 7 bases. Per germline, CDR1 MDHEN and CDR2 SYDVKM. This CDR3 is built from 17 residues. The V and J ends lost 10 bases and 1 base, in that order; junction bases with no gene match: 16. CDR3 sequence: CATVPIAGERSYNEQFF. As DNA, the CDR3 is TGTGCCACGGTACCAATTGCGGGAGAAAGGTCCTACAATGAGCAGTTCTTC.

There are a few counts of this clone. This sequence joins TRBV28 and TRBJ1-5; D is undetermined. This CDR3 has 13 residues. CDR1 and CDR2 from the germline V gene are MDHEN and SYDVKM. V was pared by 3 bases and J by 9 bases, with 12 bases between. Here the CDR3 DNA reads TGTGCCAGCAGTTTGGAGGTGAAGCGGCCCCAGCATTTT. Its protein product is CASSLEVKRPQHF.

The chain employs TRBV12-3 or TRBV12-4 and TRBJ2-7, with D perhaps matching TRBD1 (5 bases). CDR3 length: 13 amino acids. The V and J ends lost 5 bases and 2 bases respectively, with 10 bases between them. CDR3 sequence reads: CASSRTSTYEQYF. The CDR3 nucleotides are TGTGCCAGCAGTAGGACAAGTACCTACGAGCAGTACTTC.

This rearrangement joins TRBV11-3 to TRBJ2-6, with D maybe TRBD2 (6 bases). From germline, CDR1 is SGHNT and CDR2 YENEEA. The CDR3 is 16 residues long. V was trimmed by 5 bases and J by 0 bases, leaving 11 bases between them. CDR3 coding DNA: TGTGCCAGCAGCCCCGACGGGAGCTCTGGGGCCAACGTCCTGACTTTC. The encoded protein is CASSPDGSSGANVLTF.

The chain employs TRBV7-3 and TRBJ2-3; 10 bases are a match to TRBD2. The germline V gene encodes CDR1 SGHTA and CDR2 FQGTGA. This CDR3 is built from 16 residues. V trimming: 4 bases; J trimming: 4 bases; junction bases outside the gene matches: 8. Written as DNA, the CDR3 is TGTGCCAGCAGCTCCGGTCCGGGGACTAGCGCAGATACGCAGTATTTT. It translates to CASSSGPGTSADTQYF.

V is TRBV19 and J is TRBJ1-1; 7 positions match TRBD1. Germline lookup yields CDR1 LNHDA and CDR2 SQIVND (reference sequence). With V trimmed by 3 bases and J by 3 bases, 4 bases remained unmatched. The CDR3 contains 14 residues. CDR3 DNA sequence: TGTGCCAGTAGTATCCTCACAGGGGACACTGAAGCTTTCTTT. Its protein is CASSILTGDTEAFF.